This is a list of T cell receptor beta chains from one sample in a study of T cells in Graves' hyperthyroidism and ophthalmopathy. TCRdb redid the calling of the multiplex PCR reads with MiXCR, one entry per CDR3 protein. The profile shows about 620,000 distinct CDR3 sequences, around 15% of them singletons. The sequencing input was blood. These receptor sequences come from a woman between 25 and 40 years old with Graves' hyperthyroidism. CDR3s include the opening cysteine and the closing phenylalanine or tryptophan. The order of the fields is D gene, clone size, J gene, V gene, CDR3 protein, CDR3 DNA. D genes are given only for firm matches. Clone size is stated in some rows and not others, as once, few, many or a class when expanded.

d_call: TRBD1
clone_size: many
j_call: TRBJ2-3
v_call: TRBV5-1
cdr3_aa: CASSLRDRGTDTQYF
cdr3_nt: TGCGCCAGCAGCCTCCGGGACAGGGGAACAGATACGCAGTATTTT

d_call: TRBD2
clone_size: many
j_call: TRBJ2-5
v_call: TRBV12-3/TRBV12-4
cdr3_aa: CASSPTAGGDQYF
cdr3_nt: TGTGCCAGCAGTCCGACGGCGGGGGGGGACCAGTACTTC

d_call: NA
clone_size: few
j_call: TRBJ2-5
v_call: TRBV6-1
cdr3_aa: CASWQLETQYF
cdr3_nt: TGTGCCAGCTGGCAGTTGGAGACCCAGTACTTC

d_call: NA
clone_size: many
j_call: TRBJ2-3
v_call: TRBV30
cdr3_aa: CAWTFVAADTQYF
cdr3_nt: TGTGCCTGGACCTTCGTAGCTGCAGATACGCAGTATTTT

d_call: TRBD1
clone_size: NA
j_call: TRBJ1-5
v_call: TRBV19
cdr3_aa: CASSVQGSNQPQHF
cdr3_nt: TGTGCCAGTAGCGTACAGGGGAGCAATCAGCCCCAGCATTTT

d_call: NA
clone_size: few
j_call: TRBJ1-1
v_call: TRBV4-1
cdr3_aa: CASSYLTTGPRNTEAFF
cdr3_nt: TGCGCCAGCAGCTATTTAACAACCGGGCCACGGAACACTGAAGCTTTCTTT

d_call: TRBD1
clone_size: many
j_call: TRBJ1-1
v_call: TRBV7-8
cdr3_aa: CASSRSRGGRFTEAFF
cdr3_nt: TGTGCCAGCTCCCGGTCCAGGGGGGGGCGATTCACTGAAGCTTTCTTT

d_call: NA
clone_size: few
j_call: TRBJ2-2
v_call: TRBV5-1
cdr3_aa: CASSLKGGTGELFF
cdr3_nt: TGCGCCAGCAGCTTGAAGGGTGGCACCGGGGAGCTGTTTTTT

d_call: NA
clone_size: many
j_call: TRBJ2-7
v_call: TRBV2
cdr3_aa: CASREIYEQYF
cdr3_nt: TGTGCCAGCAGGGAGATCTACGAGCAGTACTTC

d_call: NA
clone_size: many
j_call: TRBJ2-7
v_call: TRBV6-1
cdr3_aa: CASSRDTFYEQYF
cdr3_nt: TGTGCCAGCAGCCGGGACACGTTCTACGAGCAGTACTTC

d_call: TRBD2
clone_size: NA
j_call: TRBJ2-1
v_call: TRBV3-1
cdr3_aa: CASSPGLAGESDEQFF
cdr3_nt: TGTGCCAGCAGCCCCGGACTAGCGGGAGAGTCTGATGAGCAGTTCTTC

d_call: TRBD1
clone_size: NA
j_call: TRBJ1-6
v_call: TRBV7-2
cdr3_aa: CASSHRGSPLHF
cdr3_nt: TGTGCCAGCAGCCACAGGGGTTCACCCCTCCACTTT

d_call: TRBD1
clone_size: many
j_call: TRBJ1-5
v_call: TRBV20-1
cdr3_aa: CSASDRGPRNQPQHF
cdr3_nt: TGCAGTGCTAGCGACAGGGGCCCTCGCAATCAGCCCCAGCATTTT

d_call: TRBD1
clone_size: few
j_call: TRBJ2-1
v_call: TRBV6-2/TRBV6-3
cdr3_aa: CASSYQTGKIAYGNEQFF
cdr3_nt: TGTGCCAGCAGTTATCAGACAGGGAAGATCGCTTACGGGAATGAGCAGTTCTTC

d_call: NA
clone_size: few
j_call: TRBJ2-1
v_call: TRBV27
cdr3_aa: CATLRAEGFYNEQFF
cdr3_nt: TGTGCCACCCTTAGGGCAGAAGGGTTCTACAATGAGCAGTTCTTC

d_call: TRBD2
clone_size: NA
j_call: TRBJ2-7
v_call: TRBV11-2
cdr3_aa: CASSLDRTSTEQYF
cdr3_nt: TGTGCCAGCAGCTTAGATCGGACTAGTACCGAGCAGTACTTC

d_call: NA
clone_size: many
j_call: TRBJ1-2
v_call: TRBV6-6
cdr3_aa: CASSYSTRGPGGYTF
cdr3_nt: TGTGCCAGCAGTTACTCGACCCGGGGGCCCGGTGGCTACACCTTC

d_call: TRBD1
clone_size: NA
j_call: TRBJ2-2
v_call: TRBV7-9
cdr3_aa: CASSLGQGSTGELFF
cdr3_nt: TGTGCCAGCAGCCTGGGACAGGGCAGCACCGGGGAGCTGTTTTTT

d_call: NA
clone_size: many
j_call: TRBJ1-1
v_call: TRBV27
cdr3_aa: CASSSRNAWTDNTEAFF
cdr3_nt: TGTGCCAGCAGTTCCCGCAACGCATGGACAGATAACACTGAAGCTTTCTTT

d_call: TRBD2
clone_size: many
j_call: TRBJ2-3
v_call: TRBV6-1
cdr3_aa: CASSESHGGTDTQYF
cdr3_nt: TGTGCCAGCAGTGAATCTCACGGGGGGACAGATACGCAGTATTTT

d_call: TRBD1
clone_size: many
j_call: TRBJ2-3
v_call: TRBV15
cdr3_aa: CATSLDRSTDTQYF
cdr3_nt: TGTGCCACCAGCCTGGACAGGAGCACAGATACGCAGTATTTT

d_call: NA
clone_size: few
j_call: TRBJ2-5
v_call: TRBV7-2
cdr3_aa: CASSLGPRAATQYF
cdr3_nt: TGTGCCAGCAGCTTAGGCCCCAGGGCAGCGACCCAGTACTTC

d_call: NA
clone_size: many
j_call: TRBJ1-1
v_call: TRBV2
cdr3_aa: CASSLTTENTEAFF
cdr3_nt: TGTGCCAGCAGCCTGACGACAGAGAACACTGAAGCTTTCTTT

d_call: NA
clone_size: many
j_call: TRBJ1-1
v_call: TRBV12-5
cdr3_aa: CASEPRGDTEAFF
cdr3_nt: TGTGCTAGTGAACCCAGAGGAGACACTGAAGCTTTCTTT

d_call: NA
clone_size: many
j_call: TRBJ2-2
v_call: TRBV24-1
cdr3_aa: CATSDPRGDSNTGELFF
cdr3_nt: TGTGCCACCAGTGATCCACGGGGTGACTCGAACACCGGGGAGCTGTTTTTT

d_call: TRBD2
clone_size: many
j_call: TRBJ2-7
v_call: TRBV20-1
cdr3_aa: CSARGEGYEQYF
cdr3_nt: TGCAGTGCTAGAGGGGAGGGCTACGAGCAGTACTTC

d_call: NA
clone_size: many
j_call: TRBJ2-7
v_call: TRBV11-2
cdr3_aa: CASSLVRNTYEQYF
cdr3_nt: TGTGCCAGCAGCTTAGTTAGGAATACCTACGAGCAGTACTTC

d_call: NA
clone_size: many
j_call: TRBJ1-4
v_call: TRBV2
cdr3_aa: CASSLNRQVEKLFF
cdr3_nt: TGTGCCAGCAGTCTAAATCGACAGGTTGAAAAACTGTTTTTT

d_call: NA
clone_size: NA
j_call: TRBJ1-6
v_call: TRBV5-5
cdr3_aa: CASSLAGTNSPLHF
cdr3_nt: TGTGCCAGCAGCTTGGCGGGCACGAATTCACCCCTCCACTTT

d_call: NA
clone_size: many
j_call: TRBJ1-5
v_call: TRBV6-2/TRBV6-3
cdr3_aa: CASSYSGGFNQPQHF
cdr3_nt: TGTGCCAGCAGTTACTCGGGCGGATTCAATCAGCCCCAGCATTTT

d_call: NA
clone_size: many
j_call: TRBJ2-5
v_call: TRBV6-2/TRBV6-3
cdr3_aa: CASSYGLRGQETQYF
cdr3_nt: TGTGCCAGCAGTTACGGATTGCGGGGCCAAGAGACCCAGTACTTC

d_call: NA
clone_size: few
j_call: TRBJ2-7
v_call: TRBV7-9
cdr3_aa: CASSSPDKYEQYF
cdr3_nt: TGTGCCAGCAGCTCCCCCGACAAGTACGAGCAGTACTTC

d_call: TRBD2
clone_size: many
j_call: TRBJ2-1
v_call: TRBV27
cdr3_aa: CASSSGLAGDSEQFF
cdr3_nt: TGTGCCAGCAGCTCGGGACTAGCGGGAGATAGTGAGCAGTTCTTC

d_call: NA
clone_size: NA
j_call: TRBJ1-3
v_call: TRBV11-3
cdr3_aa: CASSFKGRISGNTIYF
cdr3_nt: TGTGCCAGCAGCTTTAAGGGACGTATCTCTGGAAACACCATATATTTT

d_call: TRBD2
clone_size: few
j_call: TRBJ2-1
v_call: TRBV20-1
cdr3_aa: CSAPGLAGASYNEQFF
cdr3_nt: TGCAGTGCTCCAGGACTAGCGGGAGCCTCCTACAATGAGCAGTTCTTC

d_call: NA
clone_size: few
j_call: TRBJ1-5
v_call: TRBV19
cdr3_aa: CASSIRDHQPQHF
cdr3_nt: TGTGCCAGTAGTATCAGGGACCATCAGCCCCAGCATTTT

d_call: NA
clone_size: many
j_call: TRBJ1-4
v_call: TRBV28
cdr3_aa: CAISLRGSDEKLFF
cdr3_nt: TGTGCCATCTCCCTGCGGGGCTCAGACGAAAAACTGTTTTTT

d_call: NA
clone_size: few
j_call: TRBJ2-2
v_call: TRBV9
cdr3_aa: CASSDPVAANTGELFF
cdr3_nt: TGTGCCAGCAGCGACCCCGTAGCGGCGAACACCGGGGAGCTGTTTTTT

d_call: TRBD2
clone_size: NA
j_call: TRBJ2-7
v_call: TRBV6-2/TRBV6-3
cdr3_aa: CASISGSRYEQYF
cdr3_nt: TGTGCCAGCATCAGCGGGAGTAGATACGAGCAGTACTTC

d_call: NA
clone_size: few
j_call: TRBJ1-3
v_call: TRBV5-1
cdr3_aa: CASSFLDGGSGNTIYF
cdr3_nt: TGCGCCAGCAGCTTTTTGGACGGCGGCTCTGGAAACACCATATATTTT

d_call: NA
clone_size: NA
j_call: TRBJ1-3
v_call: TRBV9
cdr3_aa: CASSVMASFSGNTIYF
cdr3_nt: TGTGCCAGCAGCGTTATGGCCTCGTTCTCTGGAAACACCATATATTTT

d_call: NA
clone_size: NA
j_call: TRBJ2-5
v_call: TRBV11-2
cdr3_aa: CASSLNVGLETQYF
cdr3_nt: TGTGCCAGTAGTCTCAACGTGGGACTGGAGACCCAGTACTTC

d_call: NA
clone_size: NA
j_call: TRBJ1-6
v_call: TRBV7-2
cdr3_aa: CASSESRGGDSPLHF
cdr3_nt: TGTGCCAGCAGTGAATCCCGGGGGGGAGATTCACCCCTCCACTTT

d_call: NA
clone_size: few
j_call: TRBJ1-1
v_call: TRBV20-1
cdr3_aa: CSARFEGRTEAFF
cdr3_nt: TGCAGTGCTAGATTCGAAGGGCGCACTGAAGCTTTCTTT

d_call: NA
clone_size: many
j_call: TRBJ2-4
v_call: TRBV30
cdr3_aa: CAWTSGSQNIQYF
cdr3_nt: TGTGCCTGGACTTCAGGTTCCCAAAACATTCAGTACTTC

d_call: NA
clone_size: many
j_call: TRBJ2-5
v_call: TRBV6-6
cdr3_aa: CASSYSTAQETQYF
cdr3_nt: TGTGCCAGCAGTTACTCGACAGCCCAAGAGACCCAGTACTTC